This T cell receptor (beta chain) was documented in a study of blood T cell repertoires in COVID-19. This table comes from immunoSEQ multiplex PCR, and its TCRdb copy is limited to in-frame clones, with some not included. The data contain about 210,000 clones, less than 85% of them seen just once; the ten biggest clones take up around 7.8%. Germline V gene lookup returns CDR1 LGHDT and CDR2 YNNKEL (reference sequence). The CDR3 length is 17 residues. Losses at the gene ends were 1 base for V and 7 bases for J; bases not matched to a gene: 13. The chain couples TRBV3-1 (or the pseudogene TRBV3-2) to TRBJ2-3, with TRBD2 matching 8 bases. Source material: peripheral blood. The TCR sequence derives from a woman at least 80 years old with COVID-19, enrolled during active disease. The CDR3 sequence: CASSQGGAGVNRYTQYF. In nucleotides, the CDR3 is TGTGCCAGCAGCCAAGGAGGAGCGGGAGTGAATCGGTATACGCAGTATTTT.